The clone carrying this T cell receptor (beta chain) came up once. Its target is unknown. The CDR3 loop spans 17 amino acids. This sample was taken from a study of persistence of HIV-infected CD4 T cells. The immunoSEQ assay was version 4, run in survey mode. Sequencing was performed with immunoSEQ multiplex PCR; in TCRdb, only in-frame clones are kept and a portion is missing. The repertoire holds approximately 46,000 clones, just under 90% seen once, with around 3.4% in the top ten. Nonspecific anti-CD3/anti-CD28 bead stimulation represents the broad CD4+ T cell repertoire. Sorting of responding CD4+ T cells relied on upregulated CD40 ligand together with CD69. For at least 4 years, plasma HIV-1 RNA was undetectable (<50 copies/mL). CD8+ T cells were removed from PBMCs prior to stimulation.

The clonotype comes from an adult woman with HIV who was CMV-seropositive. V and J are TRBV21-1 and TRBJ2-7; no DNA check was done on the table's D call, TRBD2. TRBV21-1 corresponds to a pseudogene. This specimen consisted of CD4+ T cells sorted from PBMCs after approximately 20-hour stimulation, obtained from a patient who received antiretroviral therapy. CDR3 protein: CASSKGTWEGGAYEQYF. The CDR3 DNA sequence: TGTGCCAGCAGCAAAGGGACGTGGGAGGGCGGCGCATACGAGCAGTACTTC.